The sequence of this T cell receptor beta chain was determined in a study of T cell responses to AZD1222 COVID-19 vaccine. Findings of the study overall: No repertoire was sampled before or during the peak T cell response, only after it. Mostly white British, mostly female donors; authors suggested clonal diversity may be underestimated. Nearly half of spike-specific TCRs reportedly target unmutated variant regions.

Clones were sequenced by immunoSEQ multiplex PCR, and TCRdb holds only the in-frame ones, with some missing. The table has tens of thousands of clones, approximately 88% seen once. With 2 bases removed from V and 1 base from J, the gap between germline ends came to 8 bases. CDR3 length: 14 residues. The germline V gene encodes CDR1 WNHNN and CDR2 SYGVQD (reference sequence). Remarks on this clone: The antigen is not known.

This clonotype originated in an adult in good health. The sequencing here drew on peripheral blood, taken on day 0 of AZD1222 vaccination. The V gene is TRBV10-1, the J gene TRBJ1-1; no clear D. The CDR3 bases are TGCGCCAGCAGTGAGGGACGGCGGAACACTGAAGCTTTCTTT. Translating gives CASSEGRRNTEAFF.